This entry is about one T cell receptor (beta chain). No antigen is known for it. This sample was taken from a study of T cells expressing NK-cell markers. Study background: TCR beta repertoires came from sorted CD3+CD56+NKG2C+, CD3+CD56+NKG2C- and CD3+CD56-NKG2C+ T cells. Eight donors were sequenced, seven testing HCMV-seropositive and one testing seronegative.

5'RACE template switching built TCR beta cDNA with unique molecular identifiers. TCRdb re-called the 5' RACE reads, yielding one record per CDR3 amino acid sequence without DNA. The sample includes 200,000 to 300,000 distinct CDR3 sequences. In germline, CDR1 is GTSNPN, CDR2 SVGIG (reference sequence). This CDR3 has 11 amino acids. The study, taken as a whole, reports: Each of roughly 6 donors carried dominant NKG2C+ clonotypes accounting for roughly 1.0-7.5% of CD8+ T cells.

This clonotype originated in a woman between 18 and 70 years old in good health. This sequence joins TRBV30 and TRBJ1-3. The sample comprised blood T cells: a sorted CD56 or NKG2C T cell subset, CD4+ or CD8+ T cells, or bulk PBMC T cells (not recorded which). The CDR3 here is CAWSPGNTIYF. The full variable domain, completed using reference TRBV30 and TRBJ1-3, is SQTIHQWPATLVQPVGSPLSLECTVEGTSNPNLYWYRQAAGRGLQLLFYSVGIGQISSEVPQNLSASRPQDRQFILSSKKLLLSDSGFYLCAWSPGNTIYFGEGSWLTVV.